These 23 T cell receptor beta chains were sequenced from one sample in a study of shared clonotypes between healthy human individuals. The assay was immunoSEQ multiplex PCR, and TCRdb's table has in-frame clones only and misses some. The sample carries 2 million or so clones, 85% to 95% recorded once. The sequenced sample was naive CD4+ T cells sorted from blood. Noted subset: CD45RA+ positively selected. Source of these receptors: a man younger than 35 in good health.

This chain uses TRBV7-9 with TRBJ2-2, with D perhaps matching TRBD1 or TRBD2 (6 bases each). The CDR3 is 18 amino acids. Trimming removed 10 bases at V and 5 bases at J, with 29 bases between. The germline V gene encodes CDR1 SEHNR and CDR2 FQNEAQ (reference sequence). The CDR3 sequence: CATGGRQGRVGATGELFF. The CDR3, as DNA: TGTGCCACCGGGGGCCGTCAGGGACGAGTCGGAGCGACCGGGGAGCTGTTTTTT.

This clone was seen repeatedly, ten times or more. Different DNA sequences within this sample yield the same CDR3. The gene calls are TRBV29-1 and TRBJ2-7, with TRBD1 identical over 7 bases. V was pared by 6 bases and J by 6 bases, with 11 bases of the junction left unmatched. The CDR3 totals 13 residues. Germline V gives CDR1 SQVTM, CDR2 ANQGSEA. CDR3 sequence reads: CSVAPGGQGEQYF. The CDR3 DNA is TGCAGCGTCGCACCAGGGGGACAAGGCGAGCAGTACTTC.

The V gene is TRBV28, the J gene TRBJ1-2; a possible D gene is TRBD1 (5 bases). V lost 8 bases and J lost 3, with 22 bases in between. Germline CDR1 and CDR2: MDHEN and SYDVKM. CDR3 length: 16 amino acids. CDR3 in amino acids: CASPQVTRGGYYGYTF. CDR3 nucleotides: TGTGCCAGCCCCCAAGTTACCCGGGGCGGATACTATGGCTACACCTTC.

The chain couples TRBV4-3 to TRBJ2-5; 7 bases fit TRBD1. Looked up from germline, CDR1 is LGHNA and CDR2 is YSLEER. The CDR3 contains 16 residues. J gave up 5 bases and V 0 bases, and 9 bases lay outside the gene matches. The DNA for the CDR3 is TGCGCCAGCAGCCAAGACGGAATACAGGGGTCGGAGACCCAGTACTTC. As protein: CASSQDGIQGSETQYF.

The chain recombines TRBV11-3 with TRBJ2-7; D could derive from TRBD1 or TRBD2 (7 bases each). Looked up from germline, CDR1 is SGHNT and CDR2 is YENEEA. Trimming took off 4 bases at V and 3 bases at J, with 13 bases between the two ends. There are 14 residues in the CDR3. Here the CDR3 DNA reads TGTGCCAGCAGCTCACCAGGGGGGGACTACGAGCAGTACTTC. Protein product: CASSSPGGDYEQYF.

The chain employs TRBV6-6 and TRBJ1-2; TRBD1 might be the D (5 bases). Germline values: CDR1 MNHNY, CDR2 SVGAGI (reference sequence). The CDR3 spans 15 residues. V was trimmed by 0 bases and J by 2 bases, leaving 10 bases between them. CDR3 protein: CASSYSGATNYGYTF. For the CDR3, the DNA is TGTGCCAGCAGTTACTCAGGGGCCACGAACTATGGCTACACCTTC.

In DNA form, the CDR3 reads TGTGCCAGCAGTGACCGGGACAGGGTATTCGACGAGCAGTACTTC. This translates into CASSDRDRVFDEQYF. This chain connects TRBV6-1 to TRBJ2-7; 9 bases are shared with TRBD1. This CDR3 has 15 residues. V dropped 3 bases and J dropped 5; count of bases not matched to a gene: 8. Germline V gene data show CDR1 as MNHNS and CDR2 as SASEGT.

The rearrangement joins TRBV11-2 to TRBJ1-1; unclear D gene. Trimming left V 1 base short and J 8 bases short, with 11 bases between. CDR3 length: 13 residues. Germline loops: CDR1 SGHAT, CDR2 FQNNGV. DNA of the CDR3: TGTGCCAGCAGCTTAGTAAAGCATAAGGAAGCTTTCTTT. As protein: CASSLVKHKEAFF.

The V gene is TRBV28, the J gene TRBJ1-2, with D uncertain. The germline gives CDR1 MDHEN, CDR2 SYDVKM. This CDR3 spans 13 amino acids. With 4 bases removed from V and 2 bases from J, the gap between germline ends came to 8 bases. The CDR3 nucleotides are TGTGCCAGCAGTTACTTGGTGAACTATGGCTACACCTTC. It encodes CASSYLVNYGYTF.

This sequence joins TRBV5-1 and TRBJ1-1; possible D gene TRBD1, 5 bases. The CDR3 has 14 amino acids. V was trimmed by 0 bases and J by 5 bases, leaving 11 bases between them. Germline CDR1 SGHRS, CDR2 YFSETQ. CDR3 region: CASSLDEGRTEAFF. As DNA, the CDR3 is TGCGCCAGCAGCTTGGACGAGGGGAGAACTGAAGCTTTCTTT.

The genes are TRBV10-3 and TRBJ1-1; 8 nucleotides line up with TRBD1. CDR3 length equals 15 residues. Looked up from germline, CDR1 is ENHRY and CDR2 is SYGVKD. The J segment lost 3 bases and the V segment lost 6 bases, leaving 9 bases of the junction unmatched. The CDR3 protein is CAIRLSGGSDTEAFF. CDR3 in DNA: TGTGCCATCAGGCTATCAGGGGGCTCGGACACTGAAGCTTTCTTT.

The DNA of the CDR3 is TGTGCCAGCACCCGAGCCGGGACAGCAGGCGAGCAGTACTTC. Translating it yields CASTRAGTAGEQYF. The chain is built from TRBV28 and TRBJ2-7; 7 bases agree with TRBD1. The CDR3 extends over 14 amino acids. V was pared by 7 bases and J by 6 bases, with 12 bases of the junction left unmatched. Germline V gene data show CDR1 as MDHEN and CDR2 as SYDVKM.

V and J are TRBV30 and TRBJ2-2; D not resolved. The CDR3 length is 13 residues. Trimming left V 0 bases short and J 6 bases short, with 8 bases between. CDR1 GTSNPN and CDR2 SVGIG come from the germline V gene (reference sequence). The CDR3 DNA follows: TGTGCCTGGAGTGTACAGATTTCCGGGGAGCTGTTTTTT. It encodes CAWSVQISGELFF.

As concerns this clone: Other DNA sequences in this specimen translate into the identical CDR3. The chain has TRBV5-1 and TRBJ2-5; D is uncertain. CDR1 and CDR2 from the germline V gene are SGHRS and YFSETQ. The CDR3 has 12 amino acids. V was pared by 5 bases and J by 2 bases, with 7 bases between. The CDR3 bases are TGCGCCAGCAGGGCAGGTCAAGAGACCCAGTACTTC. Protein: CASRAGQETQYF.

The CDR3 loop reads CASSLVTGGTTNEQFF. CDR3 nucleotide sequence: TGTGCCAGCAGCTTAGTTACGGGAGGAACTACCAATGAGCAGTTCTTC. The rearrangement joins TRBV7-2 to TRBJ2-1; 7 bases map to TRBD2. CDR3 length: 16 residues. Germline CDR1 is SGHTA and CDR2 is FQGNSA. V lost 1 base and J lost 6; bases outside the gene matches: 9.

The rearrangement joins TRBV7-2 to TRBJ2-7; TRBD2 matches 14 bases. This CDR3 is 15 amino acids long. Germline assignment: CDR1 SGHTA and CDR2 FQGNSA. V lost 5 bases, J lost 8 bases, and 8 bases stayed unmatched. CDR3: CASSAGLAGGVKQYF. DNA for the CDR3: TGTGCCAGCAGCGCCGGACTAGCGGGAGGAGTCAAGCAGTACTTC. Variable domain in full (rest from reference TRBV7-2 and TRBJ2-7): GAGVSQSPSNKVTEKGKDVELRCDPISGHTALYWYRQSLGQGLEFLIYFQGNSAPDKSGLPSDRFSAERTGGSVSTLTIQRTQQEDSAVYLCASSAGLAGGVKQYFGPGTRLTVT.

V gene TRBV10-3 combines with J gene TRBJ2-7, with 9 bases aligning to TRBD2. The CDR3 is made up of 15 amino acids. Germline trimming cut 2 bases from V and 5 bases from J; bases unmatched to any gene: 7. Germline V CDR1 and CDR2: ENHRY, SYGVKD. CDR3 amino acids: CAISEGVAGVHEQYF. The CDR3 DNA follows: TGTGCCATCAGTGAGGGGGTAGCGGGAGTTCACGAGCAGTACTTC.

The J gene is TRBJ2-1, the V gene TRBV10-3; 8 bases agree with TRBD1. The CDR3 has 17 residues. V shed 3 bases, J shed 4 bases, and the junction held 11 bases outside the gene matches. From germline, CDR1 is ENHRY and CDR2 SYGVKD. The CDR3 DNA is TGTGCCATCAGTGACTCCGCTGCGGGACAGGTGTACAATGAGCAGTTCTTC. It is translated as CAISDSAAGQVYNEQFF.

On this clone itself: The same CDR3 can be traced to other DNA sequences in this sample. The rearrangement joins TRBV6-5 to TRBJ1-4; no clear D gene. The CDR3 has 14 residues. Trimming shortened V by 2 bases and J by 0 bases, and 4 bases separated the two germline ends. Germline CDR1 is MNHEY and CDR2 is SVGAGI. Here the CDR3 reads CASSYGSTNEKLFF. The DNA of the CDR3 is TGTGCCAGCAGTTACGGTTCAACTAATGAAAAACTGTTTTTT.

The chain employs TRBV25-1 and TRBJ2-7; a possible D gene is TRBD2 (5 bases). Trimming pared 7 bases from V and 3 bases from J, leaving 13 bases between. Germline-derived CDR1 and CDR2 are MGHDK and SYGVNS. The CDR3 covers 13 residues. The CDR3 bases are TGTGCCAGCACCGACGGAGGTTTCTACGAGCAGTACTTC. This encodes CASTDGGFYEQYF.

This sequence joins TRBV6-1 and TRBJ1-3; D unclear. The CDR3 has 14 amino acids. V was trimmed by 5 bases and J by 0 bases, leaving 8 bases between them. The V gene's germline CDR1 is MNHNS and CDR2 SASEGT. The CDR3 loop reads CASSHKSSGNTIYF. The CDR3 DNA is TGTGCCAGCAGTCATAAGAGCTCTGGAAACACCATATATTTT.

The CDR3 sequence is CASSLSPGRSETQYF. The DNA of the CDR3 is TGCGCCAGCAGCTTGTCGCCCGGTCGTTCAGAGACCCAGTACTTC. V is TRBV5-1 and J is TRBJ2-5; D is uncertain. The CDR3 runs to 15 residues. The germline V and J ends were trimmed by 1 base and 4 bases, with 14 bases remaining between them. In germline, CDR1 is SGHRS, CDR2 YFSETQ.

The gene calls are TRBV7-9 and TRBJ1-5; D gene uncertain. Germline CDR1 reads SEHNR; CDR2 reads FQNEAQ (reference sequence). V was trimmed by 5 bases and J by 0 bases, leaving 8 bases between them. The CDR3 consists of 14 residues. This CDR3 reads CASSLENSNQPQHF. CDR3 coding DNA: TGTGCCAGCAGCCTCGAAAATAGCAATCAGCCCCAGCATTTT.